This TCR beta chain was captured by sequencing in a study of T cells in Graves' hyperthyroidism and ophthalmopathy. In this sample, this clonotype turned up a few times. The target antigen is unknown. V was pared by 0 bases and J by 5 bases, with 13 bases between. Germline values: CDR1 SGHAT, CDR2 FQNNGV. The CDR3 sequence is 16 residues long. Amplified TCR beta CDR3 regions derived from RNA transcripts. The TCR CDR3 was amplified in a first-round RT-PCR using the HTBI primer set. TCRdb redid the calling of the multiplex PCR reads with MiXCR, one entry per CDR3 protein. The sample records roughly 380,000 distinct CDR3 sequences, about a sixth being singletons. Overall study results and limits: Ophthalmopathy cases were set apart from stable hyperthyroidism by a 13 V-J model.

Material for sequencing was blood. The chain is built from TRBV11-2 and TRBJ2-2; TRBD1 is a possible D gene (5 bases). This TCR was recovered from a woman aged 40 to 49 with Graves' ophthalmopathy. Here the CDR3 DNA reads TGTGCCAGCAGCTTAGAGGCCCAGGGCTGGACCGGGGAGCTGTTTTTT. Protein: CASSLEAQGWTGELFF.